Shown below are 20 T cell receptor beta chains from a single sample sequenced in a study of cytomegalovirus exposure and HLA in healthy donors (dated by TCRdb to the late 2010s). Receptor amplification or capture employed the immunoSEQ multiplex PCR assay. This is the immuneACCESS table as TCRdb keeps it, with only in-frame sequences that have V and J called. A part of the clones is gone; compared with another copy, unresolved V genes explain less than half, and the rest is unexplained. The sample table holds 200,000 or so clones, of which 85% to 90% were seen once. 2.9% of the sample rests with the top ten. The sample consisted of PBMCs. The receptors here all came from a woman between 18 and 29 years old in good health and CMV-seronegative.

CDR3 in amino acids: CASSTGTEAFF. CDR3 nucleotides: TGTGCCAGCAGTACAGGGACTGAAGCTTTCTTT. The chain employs TRBV6-5 and TRBJ1-1; D is perhaps TRBD1 (6 bases). This CDR3 comprises 11 residues. Germline V lookup: CDR1 MNHEY, CDR2 SVGAGI. The ends were cut back, 5 bases at V and 5 bases at J, with 6 bases in the middle.

CDR3 nucleotides: TGCGCCAGCAGGCAGGACAGGGGTACCGAGCAGTACTTC. Its protein is CASRQDRGTEQYF. The chain is built from TRBV5-1 and TRBJ2-7, with TRBD1 matching 9 bases. Germline V gene lookup returns CDR1 SGHRS and CDR2 YFSETQ. The CDR3 extends over 13 amino acids. V shed 5 bases and J 6 bases; nucleotides not matched to a gene: 6. Together with reference TRBV5-1 and TRBJ2-7, the CDR3 gives the full variable domain: KAGVTQTPRYLIKTRGQQVTLSCSPISGHRSVSWYQQTPGQGLQFLFEYFSETQRNKGNFPGRFSGRQFSNSRSEMNVSTLELGDSALYLCASRQDRGTEQYFGPGTRLTVT.

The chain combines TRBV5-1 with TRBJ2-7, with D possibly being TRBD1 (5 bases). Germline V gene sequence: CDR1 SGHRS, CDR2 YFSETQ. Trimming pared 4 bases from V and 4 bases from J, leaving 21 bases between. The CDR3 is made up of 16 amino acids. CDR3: CASSLDAPTAAYEQYF. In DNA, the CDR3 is TGCGCCAGCAGCCTCGATGCACCGACAGCCGCATACGAGCAGTACTTC.

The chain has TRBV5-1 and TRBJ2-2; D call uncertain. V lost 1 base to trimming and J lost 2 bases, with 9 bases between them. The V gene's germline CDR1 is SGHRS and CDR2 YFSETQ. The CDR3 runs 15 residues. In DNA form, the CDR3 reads TGCGCCAGCAGCTTGCGTGACTTAAACACCGGGGAGCTGTTTTTT. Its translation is CASSLRDLNTGELFF.

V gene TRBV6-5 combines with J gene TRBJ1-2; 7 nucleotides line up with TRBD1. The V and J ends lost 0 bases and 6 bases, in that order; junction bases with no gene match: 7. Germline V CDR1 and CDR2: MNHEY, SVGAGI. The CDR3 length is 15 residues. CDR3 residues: CASSYSADRPDGYTF. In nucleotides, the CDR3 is TGTGCCAGCAGTTACTCGGCGGACAGGCCTGATGGCTACACCTTC.

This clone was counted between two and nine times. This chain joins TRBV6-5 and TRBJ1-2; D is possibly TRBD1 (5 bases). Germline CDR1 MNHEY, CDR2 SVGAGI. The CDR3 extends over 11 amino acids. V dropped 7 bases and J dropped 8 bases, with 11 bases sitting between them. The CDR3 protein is CASTTGGGYTF. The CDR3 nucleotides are TGTGCCAGCACCACCGGGGGGGGCTACACCTTC.

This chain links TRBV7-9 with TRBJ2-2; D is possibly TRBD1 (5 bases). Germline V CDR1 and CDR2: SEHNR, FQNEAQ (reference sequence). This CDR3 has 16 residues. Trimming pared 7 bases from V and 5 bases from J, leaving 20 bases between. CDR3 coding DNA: TGTGCCAGCACCCCAGTACAGGATGATCCGACCGGGGAGCTGTTTTTT. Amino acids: CASTPVQDDPTGELFF.

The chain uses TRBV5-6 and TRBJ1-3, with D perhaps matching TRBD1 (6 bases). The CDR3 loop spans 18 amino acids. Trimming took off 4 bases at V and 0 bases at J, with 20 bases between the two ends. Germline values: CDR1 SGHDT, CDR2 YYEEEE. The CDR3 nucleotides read TGTGCCAGCAGCCCGTGGGGGCTCAACCCACGCTCTGGAAACACCATATATTTT. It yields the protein CASSPWGLNPRSGNTIYF.

The CDR3 is CASSLEDRARTQYF. CDR3 sequence (DNA): TGTGCCAGCAGCTTGGAGGACAGGGCTCGTACGCAGTATTTT. The chain joins TRBV5-5 to TRBJ2-3; 8 nucleotides align to TRBD1. Germline V gene lookup returns CDR1 SGHKS and CDR2 YYEKEE (reference sequence). The CDR3 sequence is 14 residues long. The V segment lost 0 bases and the J segment 8 bases; nucleotides outside the gene matches: 5.

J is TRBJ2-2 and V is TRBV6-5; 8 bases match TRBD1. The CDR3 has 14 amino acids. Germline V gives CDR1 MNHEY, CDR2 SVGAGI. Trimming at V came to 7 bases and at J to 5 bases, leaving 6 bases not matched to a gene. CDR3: CASNGQGPTGELFF. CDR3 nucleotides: TGTGCCAGCAACGGACAGGGACCGACCGGGGAGCTGTTTTTT.

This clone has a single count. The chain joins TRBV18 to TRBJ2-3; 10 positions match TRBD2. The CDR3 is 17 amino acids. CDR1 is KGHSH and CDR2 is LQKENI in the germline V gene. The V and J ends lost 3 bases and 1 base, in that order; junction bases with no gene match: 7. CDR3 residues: CASSPGLAGVGTDTQYF. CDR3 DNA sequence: TGTGCCAGCTCACCGGGGCTAGCGGGAGTTGGCACAGATACGCAGTATTTT. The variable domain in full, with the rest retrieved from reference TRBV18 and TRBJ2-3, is NAGVMQNPRHLVRRRGQEARLRCSPMKGHSHVYWYRQLPEEGLKFMVYLQKENIIDESGMPKERFSAEFPKEGPSILRIQQVVRGDSAAYFCASSPGLAGVGTDTQYFGPGTRLTVL.

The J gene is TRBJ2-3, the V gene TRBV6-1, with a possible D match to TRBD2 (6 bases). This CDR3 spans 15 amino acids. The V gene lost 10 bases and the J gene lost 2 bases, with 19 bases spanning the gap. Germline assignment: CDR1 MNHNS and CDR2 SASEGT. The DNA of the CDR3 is TGTGCCACCAACGTAGCCGCGGGACTCACAGATACGCAGTATTTT. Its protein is CATNVAAGLTDTQYF.

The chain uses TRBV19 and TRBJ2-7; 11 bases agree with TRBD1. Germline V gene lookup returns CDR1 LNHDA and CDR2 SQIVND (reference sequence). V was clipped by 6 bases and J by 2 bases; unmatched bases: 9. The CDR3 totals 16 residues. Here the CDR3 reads CASSSLGTGGAYEQYF. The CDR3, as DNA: TGTGCCAGTAGCAGCCTCGGGACAGGGGGGGCCTACGAGCAGTACTTC.

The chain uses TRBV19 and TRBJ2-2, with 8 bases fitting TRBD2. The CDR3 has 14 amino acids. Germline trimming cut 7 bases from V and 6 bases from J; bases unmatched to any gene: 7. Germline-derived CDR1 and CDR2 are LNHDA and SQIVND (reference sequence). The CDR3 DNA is TGTGCCAGTATGCAGCGGGAGTCCCCCGGGGAGCTGTTTTTT. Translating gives CASMQRESPGELFF.

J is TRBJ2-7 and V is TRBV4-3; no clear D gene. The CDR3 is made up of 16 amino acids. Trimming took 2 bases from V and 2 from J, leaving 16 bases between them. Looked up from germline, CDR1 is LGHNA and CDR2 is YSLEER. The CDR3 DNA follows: TGCGCCAGCAGCCAAACCCTCACTTCGCCTACCTACGAGCAGTACTTC. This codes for CASSQTLTSPTYEQYF.

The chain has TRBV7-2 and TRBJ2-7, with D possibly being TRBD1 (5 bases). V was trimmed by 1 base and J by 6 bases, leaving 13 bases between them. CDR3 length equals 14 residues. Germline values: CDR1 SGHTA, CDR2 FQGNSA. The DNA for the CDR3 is TGTGCCAGCAGCTTAGTAGCAGGGTGGGGCGAGCAGTACTTC. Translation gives CASSLVAGWGEQYF.

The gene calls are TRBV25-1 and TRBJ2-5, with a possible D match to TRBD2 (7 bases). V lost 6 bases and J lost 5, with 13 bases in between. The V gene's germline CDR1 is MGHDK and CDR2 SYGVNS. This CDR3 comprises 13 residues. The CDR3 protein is CASRTGGPETQYF. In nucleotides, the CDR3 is TGTGCCAGCAGAACGGGGGGCCCGGAGACCCAGTACTTC.

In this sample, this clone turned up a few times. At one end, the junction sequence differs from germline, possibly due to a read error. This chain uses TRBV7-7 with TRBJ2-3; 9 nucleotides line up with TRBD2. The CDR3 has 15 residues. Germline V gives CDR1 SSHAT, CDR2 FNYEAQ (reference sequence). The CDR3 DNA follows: TGTGCTAGCAGCGCCGGGACTAGCCGCACAGATACGCAGTATTTT. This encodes CASSAGTSRTDTQYF.

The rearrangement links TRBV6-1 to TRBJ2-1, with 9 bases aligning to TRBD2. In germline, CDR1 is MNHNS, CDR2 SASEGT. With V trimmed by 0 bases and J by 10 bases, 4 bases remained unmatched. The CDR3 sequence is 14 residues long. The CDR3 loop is CASSEARGGSEQFF. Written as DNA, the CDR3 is TGTGCCAGCAGTGAAGCGCGGGGGGGATCCGAGCAGTTCTTC.

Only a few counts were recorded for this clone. The CDR3: CASSFRGSGNEQYF. Written as DNA, the CDR3 is TGTGCCAGCAGCTTCCGCGGGAGCGGTAACGAGCAGTACTTC. The gene calls are TRBV11-3 and TRBJ2-7; 7 bases match TRBD2. The CDR3 loop spans 14 amino acids. V gave up 3 bases and J gave up 5 bases; unmatched junction bases: 7. Germline CDR1 SGHNT, CDR2 YENEEA.